The 20 T cell receptor beta chains below were found in one sample sequenced in a study of CD8 T cells in Susac syndrome. A quantity of about 0.45 to 1 ug RNA underwent reverse transcription using random hexamers. A single record per CDR3 protein comes from TCRdb applying MiXCR to the immunoSEQ multiplex PCR reads. Of about 100,000 distinct CDR3 sequences listed, nearly 97% were seen once; the top ten hold 0.3%. Sequencing was performed on CD8+ T cells from PBMCs. The receptor set was obtained from a human donor with Susac syndrome.

The rearrangement uses TRBV4-2 and TRBJ2-4, with D perhaps matching TRBD2 (5 bases). The germline V gene encodes CDR1 LGHNA and CDR2 YNFKEQ. The CDR3 has 14 amino acids. Deletions cut 1 base from V and 6 bases from J, with 10 bases between. The CDR3 reads CASSQAGVGNIQYF. DNA of the CDR3: TGTGCCAGCAGCCAAGCCGGGGTGGGAAACATTCAGTACTTC.

V gene TRBV20-1 combines with J gene TRBJ2-7; no definite D call. Germline CDR1 DFQATT, CDR2 SNEGSKA (reference sequence). The CDR3 extends over 13 amino acids. Trimming cost V 4 bases and J 0 bases, with 10 bases left between them. CDR3 loop: CSATPRASYEQYF. For the CDR3, the DNA is TGCAGTGCTACCCCCCGGGCCTCCTACGAGCAGTACTTC.

This chain links TRBV3-1 with TRBJ2-5, with D possibly matching TRBD1 (6 bases). Trimming cost V 1 base and J 1 base, with 16 bases left between them. The CDR3 totals 17 residues. Germline V gene sequence: CDR1 LGHDT, CDR2 YNNKEL (reference sequence). CDR3 residues: CASSQGGQPPLQETQYF. The CDR3 DNA reads TGTGCCAGCAGCCAAGGGGGACAACCTCCCCTCCAAGAGACCCAGTACTTC.

The V call is TRBV12-3 or TRBV12-4, the J call TRBJ2-7; D is unresolved. The V end lost 7 bases, the J end lost 0 bases, and 16 bases lay between the germline ends. This CDR3 is 15 amino acids long. CDR3: CASTAQRAGSYEQYF. Written as DNA, the CDR3 is TGTGCCAGCACCGCGCAAAGGGCCGGCTCCTACGAGCAGTACTTC.

V usage is TRBV3-1 and J usage is TRBJ2-5; D is perhaps TRBD1 or TRBD2 (5 bases each). The V end was cut by 4 bases, the J end by 5 bases, with 14 bases between. This CDR3 comprises 14 residues. The germline gives CDR1 LGHDT, CDR2 YNNKEL (reference sequence). Here the CDR3 reads CASSLRTGRETQYF. The DNA for the CDR3 is TGTGCCAGCAGCCTCAGGACGGGACGGGAGACCCAGTACTTC.

The chain uses TRBV29-1 and TRBJ2-1; D may be TRBD2 (7 bases). Germline CDR1 SQVTM, CDR2 ANQGSEA. The CDR3 extends over 16 amino acids. The V and J ends lost 6 bases and 0 bases respectively, with 18 bases between them. The CDR3 DNA follows: TGCAGCGTCGAGGGGGAGGGCGGCCTCTCCTACAATGAGCAGTTCTTC. It translates to CSVEGEGGLSYNEQFF.

The chain has TRBV28 and TRBJ2-3; 11 bases match TRBD2. This CDR3 spans 15 amino acids. CDR1 is MDHEN and CDR2 is SYDVKM in the germline V gene. V trimming: 6 bases; J trimming: 1 base; junction bases outside the gene matches: 3. The CDR3 spells CASSGLAGGTDTQYF. The DNA for the CDR3 is TGTGCCAGCAGCGGACTAGCGGGCGGCACAGATACGCAGTATTTT.

The chain carries TRBV5-1 and TRBJ2-6, with 10 bases matching TRBD1. Per the germline V gene, CDR1 is SGHRS and CDR2 is YFSETQ. This CDR3 has 18 residues. Losses at the gene ends were 4 bases for V and 0 bases for J; bases not matched to a gene: 7. The DNA for the CDR3 is TGCGCCAGCAGCAGGAGACAGGGGGCCGGCTCTGGGGCCAACGTCCTGACTTTC. It is translated as CASSRRQGAGSGANVLTF.

The CDR3 bases are TGCAGTGCTTTTCGCCAGGGGTCGAACACTGAAGCTTTCTTT. Translation: CSAFRQGSNTEAFF. The chain uses TRBV20-1 and TRBJ1-1; D may be TRBD1 (6 bases). CDR1 DFQATT and CDR2 SNEGSKA come from the germline V gene (reference sequence). The CDR3 is 14 residues long. The V end lost 5 bases, the J end lost 1 base, and 14 bases lay between the germline ends.

This clonotype was recorded only once. The genes are TRBV4-1 and TRBJ2-7; no clear D. This CDR3 is 14 amino acids long. The V end lost 0 bases, the J end lost 6 bases, and 12 bases lay between the germline ends. The V gene's germline CDR1 is MGHRA and CDR2 YSYEKL. The CDR3, as DNA: TGCGCCAGCAGCCAAGAAGGTTCAGCCAGCGAGCAGTACTTC. Translating it yields CASSQEGSASEQYF.

The J gene is TRBJ2-7, the V gene TRBV29-1; no definite D call. Germline CDR1 and CDR2: SQVTM and ANQGSEA. V was shortened by 3 bases and J by 1 base, with 10 bases between the two germline ends. CDR3 length: 13 amino acids. CDR3 in DNA: TGCAGCGTTGAGGCCCAGGATTCCTACGAGCAGTACTTC. It codes for CSVEAQDSYEQYF.

This chain joins TRBV15 and TRBJ2-2; tentatively, D is TRBD2 (6 bases). CDR1 and CDR2 (germline): LNHNV, YYDKDF (reference sequence). The CDR3 covers 16 residues. Deletions cut 1 base from V and 3 bases from J, with 12 bases between. This CDR3 reads CATSRARSGYTGELFF. The CDR3 region has the DNA TGTGCCACCAGCAGAGCCCGTAGCGGATACACCGGGGAGCTGTTTTTT.

The rearrangement links TRBV20-1 to TRBJ2-7, with D unclear. The CDR3 contains 13 residues. Trimming left V 5 bases short and J 1 base short, with 12 bases between. CDR1 is DFQATT and CDR2 is SNEGSKA in the germline V gene (reference sequence). Written as DNA, the CDR3 is TGCAGTGCTTTCACGCCTAGATCCTACGAGCAGTACTTC. It is translated as CSAFTPRSYEQYF.

The genes are TRBV29-1 and TRBJ1-1, with TRBD1 matching over 10 bases. This CDR3 region has 16 residues. Trimming took 6 bases from V and 0 from J; bases not matched to a gene: 10. CDR1 and CDR2 (germline): SQVTM, ANQGSEA. Written as DNA, the CDR3 is TGCAGCGTGTCCCGGGACAGGGGAACGATGAACACTGAAGCTTTCTTT. It encodes CSVSRDRGTMNTEAFF.

V is TRBV3-1 and J is TRBJ2-3, with D possibly being TRBD1 (6 bases). This CDR3 comprises 14 residues. The ends were cut back, 2 bases at V and 12 bases at J, with 18 bases in the middle. Germline CDR1 reads LGHDT; CDR2 reads YNNKEL (reference sequence). In DNA, the CDR3 is TGTGCCAGCAGCCAATTTACAGGGTTCCAGTCACAGTATTTT. It specifies CASSQFTGFQSQYF.

This chain links TRBV28 with TRBJ2-5, with D possibly matching TRBD2 (5 bases). From germline, CDR1 is MDHEN and CDR2 SYDVKM. The germline V and J ends were trimmed by 2 bases and 5 bases, with 12 bases remaining between them. CDR3 length: 14 amino acids. The CDR3: CASSLAPGVETQYF. In DNA form, the CDR3 reads TGTGCCAGCAGTTTAGCCCCCGGGGTTGAGACCCAGTACTTC.

The V and J genes are TRBV15 and TRBJ1-6; D unclear. V was clipped by 0 bases and J by 10 bases, with 10 bases between them. The germline gives CDR1 LNHNV, CDR2 YYDKDF (reference sequence). This CDR3 is built from 14 residues. The CDR3 sequence is CATSRDKGASPLHF. The CDR3 DNA reads as TGTGCCACCAGCAGAGACAAGGGTGCGTCACCCCTCCACTTT.

The V and J genes are TRBV2 and TRBJ2-6, with D hard to call. V was pared by 7 bases and J by 12 bases, with 13 bases between. Looked up from germline, CDR1 is SNHLY and CDR2 is FYNNEI. The CDR3 has 12 amino acids. The CDR3 spells CASTSDPTVLTF. In DNA, the CDR3 is TGTGCCAGCACCTCGGACCCGACCGTCCTGACTTTC.

The J gene is TRBJ2-7, the V gene TRBV20-1; the D is unclear. This CDR3 has 11 amino acids. Between the trimmed V and J ends, which lost 4 bases and 3 bases, there was a span of 7 bases. In germline, CDR1 is DFQATT, CDR2 SNEGSKA (reference sequence). The CDR3 DNA reads as TGCAGTGCTATAGTGAACTACGAGCAGTACTTC. Residues: CSAIVNYEQYF.

The chain recombines TRBV12-3 or TRBV12-4 with TRBJ1-2; D call uncertain. Trimming left V 3 bases short and J 6 bases short, with 5 bases between. The CDR3 runs to 11 residues. CDR3 nucleotide sequence: TGTGCCAGCAGTTTCGGCCATGGCTACACCTTC. Its protein product is CASSFGHGYTF.